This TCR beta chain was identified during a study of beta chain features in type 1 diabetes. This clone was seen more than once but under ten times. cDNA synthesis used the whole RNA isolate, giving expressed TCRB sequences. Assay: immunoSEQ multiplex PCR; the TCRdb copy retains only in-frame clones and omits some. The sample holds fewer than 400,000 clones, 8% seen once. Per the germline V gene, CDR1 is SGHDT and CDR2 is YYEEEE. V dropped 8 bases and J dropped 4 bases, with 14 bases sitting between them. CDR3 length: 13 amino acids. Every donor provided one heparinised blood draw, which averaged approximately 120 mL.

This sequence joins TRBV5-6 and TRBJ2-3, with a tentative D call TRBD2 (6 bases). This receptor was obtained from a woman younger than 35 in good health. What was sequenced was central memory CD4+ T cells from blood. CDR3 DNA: TGTGCCAGTGACGCCGGCGGGGCAGATACGCAGTATTTT. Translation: CASDAGGADTQYF.